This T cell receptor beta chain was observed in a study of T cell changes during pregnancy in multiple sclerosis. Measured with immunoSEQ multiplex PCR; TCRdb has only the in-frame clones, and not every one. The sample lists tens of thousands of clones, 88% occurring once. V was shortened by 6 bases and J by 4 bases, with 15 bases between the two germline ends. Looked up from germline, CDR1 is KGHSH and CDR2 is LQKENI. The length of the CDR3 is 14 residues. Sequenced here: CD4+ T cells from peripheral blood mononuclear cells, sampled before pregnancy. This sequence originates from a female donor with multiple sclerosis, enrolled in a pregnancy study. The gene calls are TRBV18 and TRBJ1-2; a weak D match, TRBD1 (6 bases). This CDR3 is CASSFLGQPYGYTF. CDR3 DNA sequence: TGTGCCAGCTCCTTCTTAGGACAGCCCTATGGCTACACCTTC. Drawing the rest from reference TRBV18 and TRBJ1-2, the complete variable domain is NAGVMQNPRHLVRRRGQEARLRCSPMKGHSHVYWYRQLPEEGLKFMVYLQKENIIDESGMPKERFSAEFPKEGPSILRIQQVVRGDSAAYFCASSFLGQPYGYTFGSGTRLTVV.